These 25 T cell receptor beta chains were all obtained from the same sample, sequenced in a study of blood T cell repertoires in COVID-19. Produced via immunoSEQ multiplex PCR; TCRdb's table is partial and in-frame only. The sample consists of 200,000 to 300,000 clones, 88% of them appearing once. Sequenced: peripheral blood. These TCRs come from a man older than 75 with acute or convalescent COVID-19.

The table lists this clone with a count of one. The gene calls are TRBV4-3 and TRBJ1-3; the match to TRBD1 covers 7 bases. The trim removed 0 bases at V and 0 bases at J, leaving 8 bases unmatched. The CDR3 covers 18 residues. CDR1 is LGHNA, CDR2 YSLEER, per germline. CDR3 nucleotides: TGCGCCAGCAGCCAAGATCGACAGGGAGGTTACTCTGGAAACACCATATATTTT. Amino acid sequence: CASSQDRQGGYSGNTIYF.

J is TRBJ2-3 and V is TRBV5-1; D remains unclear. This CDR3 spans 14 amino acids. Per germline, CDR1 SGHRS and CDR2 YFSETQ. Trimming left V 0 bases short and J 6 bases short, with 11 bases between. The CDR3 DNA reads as TGCGCCAGCAGCTTGGTTTCAAACGGGGATACGCAGTATTTT. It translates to CASSLVSNGDTQYF.

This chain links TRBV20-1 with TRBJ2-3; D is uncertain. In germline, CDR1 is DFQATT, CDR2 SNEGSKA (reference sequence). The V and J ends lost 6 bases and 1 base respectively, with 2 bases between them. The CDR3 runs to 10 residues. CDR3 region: CSAGTDTQYF. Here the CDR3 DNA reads TGCAGTGCCGGCACAGATACGCAGTATTTT.

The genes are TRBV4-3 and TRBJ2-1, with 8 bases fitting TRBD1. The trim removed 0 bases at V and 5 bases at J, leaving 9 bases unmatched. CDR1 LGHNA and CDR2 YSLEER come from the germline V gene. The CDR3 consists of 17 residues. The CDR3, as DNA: TGCGCCAGCAGCCAAGATCTGGACAGGGTTTTAAACAATGAGCAGTTCTTC. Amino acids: CASSQDLDRVLNNEQFF.

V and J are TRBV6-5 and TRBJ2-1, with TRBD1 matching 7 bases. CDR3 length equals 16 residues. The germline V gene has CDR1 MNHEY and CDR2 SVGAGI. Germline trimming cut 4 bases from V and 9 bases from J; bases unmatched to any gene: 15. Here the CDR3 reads CASSSPRTGPITEQFF. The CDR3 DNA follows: TGTGCCAGCAGTTCTCCCCGGACAGGTCCCATTACTGAGCAGTTCTTC.

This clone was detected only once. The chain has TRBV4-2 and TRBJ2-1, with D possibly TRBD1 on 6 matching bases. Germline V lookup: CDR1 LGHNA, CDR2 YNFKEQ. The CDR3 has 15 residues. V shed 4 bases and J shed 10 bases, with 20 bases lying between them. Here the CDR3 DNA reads TGTGCCAGCAGCCCAGGGGTAGCCCGGATACGGGAGCAGTTCTTC. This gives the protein CASSPGVARIREQFF.

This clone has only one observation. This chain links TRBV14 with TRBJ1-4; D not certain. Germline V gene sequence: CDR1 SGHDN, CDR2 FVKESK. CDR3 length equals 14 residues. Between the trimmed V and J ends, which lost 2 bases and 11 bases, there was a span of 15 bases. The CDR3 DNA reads TGTGCCAGCAGCCAACGAGTGACCCGCGGGAAACTGTTTTTT. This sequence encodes CASSQRVTRGKLFF.

The CDR3 protein is CASSEWRTEAFF. CDR3 sequence (DNA): TGTGCCAGCAGTGAGTGGAGAACTGAAGCTTTCTTT. J is TRBJ1-1 and V is TRBV6-1; no reliable D call. Per the germline V gene, CDR1 is MNHNS and CDR2 is SASEGT. The CDR3 has 12 amino acids. The germline V and J ends were trimmed by 3 bases and 5 bases, with 7 bases remaining between them.

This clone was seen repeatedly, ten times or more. The CDR3 is CASSQEGLAGEPYEQYF. In DNA, the CDR3 is TGTGCCAGCAGCCAAGAGGGACTAGCGGGAGAACCCTACGAGCAGTACTTC. V and J are TRBV3-1 (or the pseudogene TRBV3-2) and TRBJ2-7; 14 bases agree with TRBD2. Trimming cost V 0 bases and J 2 bases; bases outside gene matches: 3. CDR1 LGHDT and CDR2 YNNKEL come from the germline V gene (reference sequence). This CDR3 region has 17 residues.

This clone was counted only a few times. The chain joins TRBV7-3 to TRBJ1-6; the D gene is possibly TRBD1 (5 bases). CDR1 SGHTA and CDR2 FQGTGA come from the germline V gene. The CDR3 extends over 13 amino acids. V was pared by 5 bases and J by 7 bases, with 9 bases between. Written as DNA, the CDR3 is TGTGCCAGCAGCGTTTACAGGAATTCACCCCTCCACTTT. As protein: CASSVYRNSPLHF.

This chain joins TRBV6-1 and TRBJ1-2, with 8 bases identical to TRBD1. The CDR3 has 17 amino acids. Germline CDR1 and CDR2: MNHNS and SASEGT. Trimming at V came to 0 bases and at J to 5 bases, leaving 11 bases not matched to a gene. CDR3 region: CASSEASGQARLYGYTF. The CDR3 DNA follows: TGTGCCAGCAGTGAAGCGTCGGGACAGGCGCGCCTTTATGGCTACACCTTC.

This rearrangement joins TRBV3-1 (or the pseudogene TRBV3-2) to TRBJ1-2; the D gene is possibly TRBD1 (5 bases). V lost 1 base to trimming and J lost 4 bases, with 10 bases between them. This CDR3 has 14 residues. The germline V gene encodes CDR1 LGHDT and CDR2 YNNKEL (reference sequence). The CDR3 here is CASSQGRVSYGYTF. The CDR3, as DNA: TGTGCCAGCAGCCAAGGCAGGGTGTCCTATGGCTACACCTTC.

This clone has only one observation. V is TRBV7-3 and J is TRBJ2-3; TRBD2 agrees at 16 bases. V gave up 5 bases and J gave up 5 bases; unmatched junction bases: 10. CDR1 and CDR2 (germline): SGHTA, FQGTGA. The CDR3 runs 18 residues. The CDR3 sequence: CASSPTGTSGGVVDTQYF. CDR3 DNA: TGTGCCAGCAGCCCAACCGGGACTAGCGGGGGGGTGGTAGATACGCAGTATTTT.

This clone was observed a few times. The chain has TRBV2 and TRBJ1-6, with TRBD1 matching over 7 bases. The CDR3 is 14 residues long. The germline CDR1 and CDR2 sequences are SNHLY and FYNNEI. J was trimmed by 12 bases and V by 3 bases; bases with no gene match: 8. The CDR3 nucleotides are TGTGCCAGCAGTGACGGGACAGCAACTTTACCCCTCCACTTT. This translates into CASSDGTATLPLHF.

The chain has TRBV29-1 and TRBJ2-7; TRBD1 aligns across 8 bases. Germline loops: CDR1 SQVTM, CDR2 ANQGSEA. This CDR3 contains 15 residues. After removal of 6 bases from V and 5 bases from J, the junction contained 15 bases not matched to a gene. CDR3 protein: CSVRGPLTGVDEQYF. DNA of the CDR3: TGCAGCGTCCGTGGCCCGTTGACAGGGGTGGACGAGCAGTACTTC.

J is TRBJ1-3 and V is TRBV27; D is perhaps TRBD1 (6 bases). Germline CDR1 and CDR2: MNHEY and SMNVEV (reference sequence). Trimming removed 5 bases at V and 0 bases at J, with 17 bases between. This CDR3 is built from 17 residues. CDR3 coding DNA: TGTGCCAGCAGTACCCTACAGGGTCTTCTCTCTGGAAACACCATATATTTT. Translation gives CASSTLQGLLSGNTIYF.

DNA for the CDR3: TGTGCCAGCAGCTACCGAAGGGGTGGAAACACCGGGGAGCTGTTTTTT. Amino acid sequence: CASSYRRGGNTGELFF. The chain recombines TRBV7-3 with TRBJ2-2, with D maybe TRBD1 (5 bases). CDR1 is SGHTA, CDR2 FQGTGA, per germline. The CDR3 is made up of 16 amino acids. The V end was cut by 4 bases, the J end by 2 bases, with 14 bases between.

Here the CDR3 reads CAIATGNTEAFF. CDR3 nucleotides: TGTGCCATCGCTACAGGTAACACTGAAGCTTTCTTT. The chain recombines TRBV28 with TRBJ1-1; tentatively, D is TRBD1 (5 bases). Germline CDR1 MDHEN, CDR2 SYDVKM. There are 12 residues in the CDR3. V lost 10 bases, J lost 2 bases, and 11 bases lay in between.

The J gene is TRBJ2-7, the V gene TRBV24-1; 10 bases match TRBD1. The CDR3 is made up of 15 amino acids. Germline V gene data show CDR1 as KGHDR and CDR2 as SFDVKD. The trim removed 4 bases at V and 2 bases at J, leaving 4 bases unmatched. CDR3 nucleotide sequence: TGTGCCACCAGTGAAGGGACAGGGGAACCCTACGAGCAGTACTTC. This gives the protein CATSEGTGEPYEQYF.

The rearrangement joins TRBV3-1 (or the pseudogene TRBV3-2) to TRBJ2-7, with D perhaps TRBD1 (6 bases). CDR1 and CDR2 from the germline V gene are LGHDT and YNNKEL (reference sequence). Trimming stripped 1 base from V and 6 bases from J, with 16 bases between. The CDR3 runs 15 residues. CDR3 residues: CASSQASQGFSEQYF. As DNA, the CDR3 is TGTGCCAGCAGCCAAGCTTCACAGGGTTTTTCCGAGCAGTACTTC.

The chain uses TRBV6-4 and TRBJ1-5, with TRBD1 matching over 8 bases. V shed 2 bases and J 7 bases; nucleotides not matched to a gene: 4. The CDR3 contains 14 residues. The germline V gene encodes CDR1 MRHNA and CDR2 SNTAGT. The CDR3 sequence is CASSDVQGAQPQHF. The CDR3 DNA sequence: TGTGCCAGCAGTGACGTTCAGGGGGCGCAGCCCCAGCATTTT.

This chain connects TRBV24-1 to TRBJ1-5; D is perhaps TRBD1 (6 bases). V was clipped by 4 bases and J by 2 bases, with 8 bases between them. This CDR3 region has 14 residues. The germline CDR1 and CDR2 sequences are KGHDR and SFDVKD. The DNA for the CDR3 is TGTGCCACCAGTGACCCAGGGGGCAATCAGCCCCAGCATTTT. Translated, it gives CATSDPGGNQPQHF.

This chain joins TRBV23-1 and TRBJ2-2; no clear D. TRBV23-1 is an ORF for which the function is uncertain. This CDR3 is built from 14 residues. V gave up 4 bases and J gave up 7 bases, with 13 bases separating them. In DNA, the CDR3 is TGCGCCAGCAGTCGCCTTCGGTATGGCGGGGAGCTGTTTTTT. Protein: CASSRLRYGGELFF.

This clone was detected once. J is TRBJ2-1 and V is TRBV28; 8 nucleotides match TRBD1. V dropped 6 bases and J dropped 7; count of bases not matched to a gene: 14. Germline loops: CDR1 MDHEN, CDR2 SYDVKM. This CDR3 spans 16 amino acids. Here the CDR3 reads CASRPPGQGLTNEQFF. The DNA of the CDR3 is TGTGCCAGCAGACCACCTGGACAGGGTCTCACTAATGAGCAGTTCTTC.

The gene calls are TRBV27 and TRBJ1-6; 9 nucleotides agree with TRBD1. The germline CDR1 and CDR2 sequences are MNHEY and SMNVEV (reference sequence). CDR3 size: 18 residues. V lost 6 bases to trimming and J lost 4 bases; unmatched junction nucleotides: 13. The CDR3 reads CASRVSLAGTGYNSPLHF. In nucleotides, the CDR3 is TGTGCCAGCAGAGTTTCCCTGGCCGGGACAGGGTATAATTCACCCCTCCACTTT.